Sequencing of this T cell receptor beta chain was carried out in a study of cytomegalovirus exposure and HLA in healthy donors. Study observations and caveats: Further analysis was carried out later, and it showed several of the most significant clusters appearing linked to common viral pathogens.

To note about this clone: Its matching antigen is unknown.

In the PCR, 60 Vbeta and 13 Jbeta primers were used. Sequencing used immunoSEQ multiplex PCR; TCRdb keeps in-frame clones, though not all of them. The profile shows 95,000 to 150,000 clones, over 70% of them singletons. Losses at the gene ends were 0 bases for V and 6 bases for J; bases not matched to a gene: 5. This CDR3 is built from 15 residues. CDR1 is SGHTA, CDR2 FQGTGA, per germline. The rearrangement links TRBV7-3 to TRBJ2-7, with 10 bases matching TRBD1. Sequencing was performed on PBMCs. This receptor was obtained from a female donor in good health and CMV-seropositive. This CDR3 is CASSLTRDRGFEQYF. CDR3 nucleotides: TGTGCCAGCAGCTTAACCCGGGACAGGGGATTCGAGCAGTACTTC.